This T cell receptor beta chain was identified in a study of cytomegalovirus exposure and HLA in healthy donors. Study overall: Most genotyped donors, 75% to 85% of more than 300, had Caucasian-associated genetic ancestry. Broader study findings: An analysis was carried out at a later point. It showed that HLA-associated TCR beta chains were more clonally expanded than equally common non-associated chains.

V dropped 3 bases and J dropped 6; count of bases not matched to a gene: 11. The V gene's germline CDR1 is SGHRS and CDR2 YFSETQ. CDR3 length equals 15 residues. It was with 60 Vbeta and 13 Jbeta primers that the PCR ran. The assay was immunoSEQ multiplex PCR, and TCRdb's table has in-frame clones only and misses some. The repertoire holds approximately 93,000 clones, with over 60% as singletons. Turning to this clone: Its antigen is as yet unknown.

The V call is TRBV5-1, the J call TRBJ1-1, with 7 bases lining up with TRBD1. This receptor was taken from a boy aged 5 to 17 in good health and CMV-seropositive. The sequenced sample consisted of PBMCs. CDR3 coding DNA: TGCGCCAGCAGCTCAAATACAGGGGAGATGGCTGAAGCTTTCTTT. This encodes CASSSNTGEMAEAFF.